The 32 T cell receptor beta chains presented below share a single source sample, sequenced in a study of regulatory T cells in long-lasting Graves disease. The time point is: newly diagnosed GD, antithyroid drugs for less than 3 months. After RNA was extracted from PBMCs, the TCR library was made from it. For TCR beta, libraries came from iRepertoire HTBI primers and Arm-PCR of CDR3 regions. TCRdb reprocessed the multiplex PCR reads via MiXCR and lists one record per CDR3 protein. The sample contains approximately 470,000 distinct CDR3 sequences, about 16% of which appear only once. Another study also made use of these data, one on T cells in Graves' hyperthyroidism and ophthalmopathy.

The source was peripheral blood mononuclear cells (PBMCs), collected at new diagnosis, from a patient treated with antithyroid drugs. The receptors originated from a man aged 40-49 years with Graves disease.

The chain employs TRBV5-1 and TRBJ2-7; D not certain. The V gene lost 0 bases and the J gene lost 2 bases, with 12 bases spanning the gap. This CDR3 has 15 amino acids. The germline CDR1 and CDR2 sequences are SGHRS and YFSETQ. CDR3 in DNA: TGCGCCAGCAGCTTGGGACACTCACTCCCCTACGAGCAGTACTTC. This translates into CASSLGHSLPYEQYF.

V usage is TRBV9 and J usage is TRBJ2-5; 14 bases are shared with TRBD2. The junction had 6 bases not matched to a gene; V was cut back by 3 bases and J by 5 bases. The CDR3 length is 16 residues. The germline gives CDR1 SGDLS, CDR2 YYNGEE. CDR3 loop: CASSDGTSGRMETQYF. The CDR3 nucleotides are TGTGCCAGCAGCGACGGGACTAGCGGGAGAATGGAGACCCAGTACTTC.

This clonotype has just one count. Since a much larger clone is just one base distant, this may be a read error. The chain couples TRBV24-1 to TRBJ2-1; D perhaps matches TRBD1 (5 bases). This CDR3 comprises 16 residues. Germline V CDR1 and CDR2: KGHDR, SFDVKD. V was trimmed by 5 bases and J by 1 base, leaving 14 bases between them. The CDR3 nucleotides are TGTGCCACCAGTGCGGTGCAGGGTAGGTCCTACAATGAGCAGTTCTTC. Translating gives CATSAVQGRSYNEQFF.

At least ten counts were recorded for this clonotype. The chain is built from TRBV5-1 and TRBJ1-1; 7 bases map to TRBD1. The CDR3 runs 16 residues. Germline V gives CDR1 SGHRS, CDR2 YFSETQ. The junction had 9 bases not matched to a gene; V was cut back by 4 bases and J by 0 bases. CDR3: CASSVQAGGLNTEAFF. In nucleotides, the CDR3 is TGCGCCAGCAGCGTCCAGGCAGGGGGTTTGAACACTGAAGCTTTCTTT.

The chain is built from TRBV25-1 and TRBJ1-6, with 10 bases aligning to TRBD1. J gave up 8 bases and V 5 bases, and 6 bases lay outside the gene matches. CDR3 size: 15 residues. CDR1 and CDR2 (germline): MGHDK, SYGVNS. CDR3 bases: TGTGCCAGCAGTAGGGGGACAGGGGTTGATTCACCCCTCCACTTT. This gives the protein CASSRGTGVDSPLHF.

This clonotype has more than one count but fewer than ten. The chain combines TRBV29-1 with TRBJ2-2; tentatively, D is TRBD1 (6 bases). CDR1 and CDR2 (germline): SQVTM, ANQGSEA. The length of the CDR3 is 13 residues. Trimming stripped 7 bases from V and 1 base from J, with 10 bases between. CDR3 DNA: TGCAGCGCTGGGACATTGAACACCGGGGAGCTGTTTTTT. This codes for CSAGTLNTGELFF.

J is TRBJ2-1 and V is TRBV6-1, with 8 bases lining up with TRBD2. The CDR3 sequence is 13 residues long. The germline gives CDR1 MNHNS, CDR2 SASEGT. The trim removed 3 bases at V and 10 bases at J, leaving 5 bases unmatched. The CDR3 reads CASSDSSGREQFF. The CDR3 bases are TGTGCCAGCAGTGACTCTAGCGGGCGCGAGCAGTTCTTC.

This clonotype was seen ten or more times. The chain is built from TRBV20-1 and TRBJ2-7; a possible D gene is TRBD2 (6 bases). The V end lost 6 bases, the J end lost 5 bases, and 26 bases lay between the germline ends. The CDR3 has 16 residues. Germline V gene data show CDR1 as DFQATT and CDR2 as SNEGSKA (reference sequence). The CDR3 here is CSAQDRSTSHSNEQYF. The CDR3 nucleotides read TGCAGTGCCCAAGACCGATCGACTAGTCATTCGAACGAGCAGTACTTC.

This clonotype has a count of ten or more. This sequence joins TRBV7-9 and TRBJ1-5; D is uncertain. Trimming pared 1 base from V and 6 bases from J, leaving 10 bases between. CDR3 length equals 14 residues. Germline CDR1 is SEHNR and CDR2 is FQNEAQ (reference sequence). The CDR3 DNA is TGTGCCAGCAGCTTAGGGTCGGGGTTTCAGCCCCAGCATTTT. This encodes CASSLGSGFQPQHF.

The table lists this clonotype with many counts. The V call is TRBV7-2, the J call TRBJ1-2, with 8 bases matching TRBD1. Germline V lookup: CDR1 SGHTA, CDR2 FQGNSA. V trimming: 5 bases; J trimming: 6 bases; junction bases outside the gene matches: 5. There are 13 residues in the CDR3. The CDR3 loop is CASSPRGLDGYTF. CDR3 DNA sequence: TGTGCCAGCAGCCCCAGGGGGCTGGATGGCTACACCTTC.

This chain connects TRBV25-1 to TRBJ2-7; D is uncertain. V was shortened by 6 bases and J by 6 bases, with 15 bases between the two germline ends. CDR3 length: 13 residues. Per germline, CDR1 MGHDK and CDR2 SYGVNS. The CDR3: CASRRDFLGEQYF. The DNA for the CDR3 is TGTGCCAGCAGACGTGACTTCTTAGGCGAGCAGTACTTC.

J is TRBJ1-1 and V is TRBV7-3; TRBD1 matches at 9 bases. V dropped 5 bases and J dropped 5; count of bases not matched to a gene: 12. The CDR3 extends over 16 amino acids. The germline V gene encodes CDR1 SGHTA and CDR2 FQGTGA. CDR3 nucleotide sequence: TGTGCCAGCAGCCCTACAGGGGGCGGACGGGAAACTGAAGCTTTCTTT. Protein product: CASSPTGGGRETEAFF. Based on the CDR3 plus reference TRBV7-3 and TRBJ1-1, the full variable domain is GAGVSQTPSNKVTEKGKYVELRCDPISGHTALYWYRQSLGQGPEFLIYFQGTGAADDSGLPNDRFFAVRPEGSVSTLKIQRTERGDSAVYLCASSPTGGGRETEAFFGQGTRLTVV.

As to this clonotype: At one of its ends the junction is not consistent with the germline gene, which may arise from a read error. DNA for the CDR3: TGTGCCGGCAGTGCACAGTGGCCTTTGCAAGATACGCAGTATTTT. Its protein is CAGSAQWPLQDTQYF. The chain links TRBV2 to TRBJ2-3; D gene uncertain. The CDR3 loop spans 15 amino acids. Germline-derived CDR1 and CDR2 are SNHLY and FYNNEI.

This clonotype occurred many times. The rearrangement uses TRBV3-1 and TRBJ2-1, with a tentative D call TRBD1 (5 bases). Germline-derived CDR1 and CDR2 are LGHDT and YNNKEL (reference sequence). The CDR3 runs to 13 residues. Trimming stripped 5 bases from V and 8 bases from J, with 13 bases between. The CDR3 loop reads CASSAYQGYEQFF. The CDR3 DNA reads TGTGCCAGCAGCGCTTACCAGGGCTATGAGCAGTTCTTC.

The chain uses TRBV9 and TRBJ2-3, with 7 positions matching TRBD2. This CDR3 region has 16 residues. Germline V CDR1 and CDR2: SGDLS, YYNGEE. V dropped 0 bases and J dropped 1; count of bases not matched to a gene: 5. CDR3 nucleotide sequence: TGTGCCAGCAGCGTAGGGGGAGGGCCCGGCACAGATACGCAGTATTTT. Amino acids: CASSVGGGPGTDTQYF.

This chain uses TRBV6-9 with TRBJ2-5; D not resolved. CDR3 size: 12 residues. The germline V gene encodes CDR1 MNHGY and CDR2 SVAAGI. Trimming removed 4 bases from V and 7 bases from J, with 10 bases in between. CDR3 in DNA: TGTGCCAGCAGTTCCAGACCGGGGACCCAGTACTTC. Encoded protein: CASSSRPGTQYF.

About this clonotype: A read error likely explains this, since a far larger clone differs by one base. The chain joins TRBV11-2 to TRBJ2-1; TRBD2 aligns across 8 bases. The trim removed 5 bases at V and 10 bases at J, leaving 13 bases unmatched. Germline V CDR1 and CDR2: SGHAT, FQNNGV. The CDR3 runs 15 residues. The CDR3: CASSTTSGYSYEQFF. In DNA form, the CDR3 reads TGTGCCAGCAGCACTACTAGCGGTTACTCCTACGAGCAGTTCTTC.

This clonotype was seen repeatedly, ten times or more. The V and J genes are TRBV7-9 and TRBJ1-1; unclear D gene. The V and J ends lost 2 bases and 0 bases respectively, with 7 bases between them. This CDR3 comprises 14 residues. Per the germline V gene, CDR1 is SEHNR and CDR2 is FQNEAQ (reference sequence). This CDR3 is CASSLYSLNTEAFF. The CDR3 region has the DNA TGTGCCAGCAGCTTATACAGCCTGAACACTGAAGCTTTCTTT.

This clonotype has a count of ten or more. The chain has TRBV28 and TRBJ1-4; 7 nucleotides match TRBD1. V shed 5 bases, J shed 0 bases, and the junction held 6 bases outside the gene matches. CDR1 is MDHEN, CDR2 SYDVKM, per germline. The CDR3 spans 16 residues. The CDR3: CASSGDRAATNEKLFF. Written as DNA, the CDR3 is TGTGCCAGCAGTGGCGACAGGGCCGCAACTAATGAAAAACTGTTTTTT.

This clonotype was observed at least ten times. The chain employs TRBV10-3 and TRBJ2-7, with D perhaps matching TRBD1 (5 bases). Germline-derived CDR1 and CDR2 are ENHRY and SYGVKD. Trimming left V 0 bases short and J 12 bases short, with 18 bases between. The CDR3 covers 14 residues. The CDR3 sequence: CAISESGTGPRGYF. CDR3 in DNA: TGTGCCATCAGTGAGTCGGGAACAGGCCCTCGAGGGTACTTC.

This chain uses TRBV19 with TRBJ2-3; perhaps D is TRBD1 or TRBD2 (5 bases each). Deletions cut 6 bases from V and 5 bases from J, with 18 bases between. The CDR3 is made up of 15 amino acids. Per germline, CDR1 LNHDA and CDR2 SQIVND (reference sequence). CDR3 sequence: CASRGTTRWRDTQYF. CDR3 nucleotides: TGTGCCAGTAGGGGGACCACACGCTGGAGAGATACGCAGTATTTT.

The chain carries TRBV30 and TRBJ2-7; D ambiguous. Trimming took off 7 bases at V and 1 base at J, with 5 bases between the two ends. Looked up from germline, CDR1 is GTSNPN and CDR2 is SVGIG (reference sequence). The CDR3 runs 10 residues. The CDR3 here is CALGSYEQYF. The CDR3 DNA reads as TGTGCCTTAGGGTCCTACGAGCAGTACTTC.

This clonotype was observed a handful of times. The chain employs TRBV20-1 and TRBJ2-3; D is unresolved. Trimming stripped 3 bases from V and 1 base from J, with 5 bases between. This CDR3 spans 12 amino acids. The germline V gene encodes CDR1 DFQATT and CDR2 SNEGSKA (reference sequence). This CDR3 is CSASRGTDTQYF. CDR3 DNA: TGCAGTGCTAGTCGTGGCACAGATACGCAGTATTTT.

At least ten counts were recorded for this clonotype. This chain connects TRBV20-1 to TRBJ2-7, with 8 bases that match TRBD2. The CDR3 runs 15 residues. V was pared by 3 bases and J by 7 bases, with 14 bases of the junction left unmatched. CDR1 and CDR2 from the germline V gene are DFQATT and SNEGSKA (reference sequence). Here the CDR3 DNA reads TGCAGTGCTAGCCCCACTGGGCGGGAGGTGGGGGAGCAGTACTTC. It translates to CSASPTGREVGEQYF.

This clonotype was observed at least ten times. The chain couples TRBV28 to TRBJ2-7, with TRBD2 matching over 12 bases. V shed 6 bases, J shed 6 bases, and the junction held 3 bases outside the gene matches. CDR3 size: 13 residues. From germline, CDR1 is MDHEN and CDR2 SYDVKM. The CDR3 coding sequence is TGTGCCAGCAGCCAGGGACTAGCGGGCGAGCAGTACTTC. Residues: CASSQGLAGEQYF. Full variable domain (missing parts from reference TRBV28 and TRBJ2-7): DVKVTQSSRYLVKRTGEKVFLECVQDMDHENMFWYRQDPGLGLRLIYFSYDVKMKEKGDIPEGYSVSREKKERFSLILESASTNQTSMYLCASSQGLAGEQYFGPGTRLTVT.

This clonotype was seen ten or more times. The chain combines TRBV18 with TRBJ1-2; 10 bases line up with TRBD1. The CDR3 sequence is 15 residues long. V trimming: 4 bases; J trimming: 4 bases; junction bases outside the gene matches: 6. Per germline, CDR1 KGHSH and CDR2 LQKENI. In DNA form, the CDR3 reads TGTGCCAGCTCACGACCGGGACAGGGGATCTATGGCTACACCTTC. Protein sequence: CASSRPGQGIYGYTF.

Ten or more counts support this clonotype. This sequence joins TRBV12-3 or TRBV12-4 and TRBJ2-7, with TRBD1 as a possible D gene (6 bases). The CDR3 runs 16 residues. Trimming took 3 bases from V and 0 from J, leaving 15 bases between them. This chain's CDR3 is CASSLLGGPSSYEQYF. In DNA form, the CDR3 reads TGTGCCAGCAGTTTGTTAGGGGGTCCTAGCTCCTACGAGCAGTACTTC.

V and J are TRBV15 and TRBJ1-5, with a weak D call TRBD1 (6 bases). CDR1 and CDR2 (germline): LNHNV, YYDKDF (reference sequence). V was pared by 4 bases and J by 7 bases, with 14 bases between. There are 14 residues in the CDR3. The DNA for the CDR3 is TGTGCCACCAGCAAACAGGGTAGATTGCAGCCCCAGCATTTT. The encoded protein is CATSKQGRLQPQHF.

The CDR3 loop is CASSQDLTDEQFF. The CDR3, as DNA: TGTGCCAGCAGCCAAGATTTGACAGACGAGCAGTTCTTC. The chain recombines TRBV3-1 with TRBJ2-1; TRBD1 might be the D (5 bases). The CDR3 loop spans 13 amino acids. Germline values: CDR1 LGHDT, CDR2 YNNKEL (reference sequence). V lost 0 bases, J lost 10 bases, and 10 bases lay in between.

This clonotype was detected ten times or more. The chain carries TRBV20-1 and TRBJ2-5; D is undetermined. Per the germline V gene, CDR1 is DFQATT and CDR2 is SNEGSKA (reference sequence). Trimming removed 0 bases from V and 0 bases from J, with 11 bases in between. The CDR3 is made up of 15 amino acids. CDR3 sequence (DNA): TGCAGTGCTAGAGATCAGACAACGTACCAAGAGACCCAGTACTTC. Its translation is CSARDQTTYQETQYF.

This clonotype was seen repeatedly, ten times or more. The genes are TRBV6-2 or TRBV6-3 and TRBJ2-2; D is uncertain. Germline V gives CDR1 MNHEY, CDR2 SVGEGT. The CDR3 is 13 residues long. With 2 bases removed from V and 7 bases from J, the gap between germline ends came to 8 bases. The CDR3 DNA reads as TGTGCCAGCAGTTACGAGCTAGGCGGGGAGCTGTTTTTT. Protein product: CASSYELGGELFF.

The J gene is TRBJ1-2, the V gene TRBV10-3, with D possibly TRBD1 on 6 matching bases. The V gene lost 7 bases and the J gene lost 1 base, with 16 bases spanning the gap. Germline CDR1 is ENHRY and CDR2 is SYGVKD. This CDR3 region has 15 residues. The CDR3 region is CAIKLEQGYNYGYTF. Written as DNA, the CDR3 is TGTGCCATCAAGTTAGAACAGGGCTATAACTATGGCTACACCTTC.